The 3 T cell receptor beta chains listed next were all sequenced from one sample in a study of T cell responses to AZD1222 COVID-19 vaccine. TCRdb keeps only in-frame clones here, not all; method: immunoSEQ multiplex PCR. The repertoire holds 85,000 to 90,000 clones, with around 90% as singletons. Sample: peripheral blood, taken on day 0 of MenACWY control vaccination. These receptors were collected from an adult in good health.

This sequence joins TRBV2 and TRBJ2-1; 11 bases map to TRBD1. Germline loops: CDR1 SNHLY, CDR2 FYNNEI. This CDR3 has 15 amino acids. With V trimmed by 4 bases and J by 4 bases, 3 bases remained unmatched. CDR3 in DNA: TGTGCCAGCAGTGCCGGGACAGGGGGTTACAATGAGCAGTTCTTC. Protein sequence: CASSAGTGGYNEQFF.

This chain joins TRBV28 and TRBJ2-3; TRBD2 matches at 7 bases. Unmatched junction bases numbered 5, after V lost 8 bases and J lost 3 bases. The CDR3 extends over 13 amino acids. The germline V gene has CDR1 MDHEN and CDR2 SYDVKM. The CDR3 spells CASDGGGTDTQYF. As DNA, the CDR3 is TGTGCCAGCGACGGGGGAGGGACAGATACGCAGTATTTT. Using reference TRBV28 and TRBJ2-3 for the parts outside the CDR3, the full variable domain is DVKVTQSSRYLVKRTGEKVFLECVQDMDHENMFWYRQDPGLGLRLIYFSYDVKMKEKGDIPEGYSVSREKKERFSLILESASTNQTSMYLCASDGGGTDTQYFGPGTRLTVL.

The rearrangement uses TRBV28 and TRBJ1-1, with D maybe TRBD1 (5 bases). The length of the CDR3 is 15 residues. Looked up from germline, CDR1 is MDHEN and CDR2 is SYDVKM. The V end lost 5 bases, the J end lost 1 base, and 14 bases lay between the germline ends. CDR3 DNA sequence: TGTGCCAGCAGTCCCCATGATGACAGGAACACTGAAGCTTTCTTT. Translation: CASSPHDDRNTEAFF.